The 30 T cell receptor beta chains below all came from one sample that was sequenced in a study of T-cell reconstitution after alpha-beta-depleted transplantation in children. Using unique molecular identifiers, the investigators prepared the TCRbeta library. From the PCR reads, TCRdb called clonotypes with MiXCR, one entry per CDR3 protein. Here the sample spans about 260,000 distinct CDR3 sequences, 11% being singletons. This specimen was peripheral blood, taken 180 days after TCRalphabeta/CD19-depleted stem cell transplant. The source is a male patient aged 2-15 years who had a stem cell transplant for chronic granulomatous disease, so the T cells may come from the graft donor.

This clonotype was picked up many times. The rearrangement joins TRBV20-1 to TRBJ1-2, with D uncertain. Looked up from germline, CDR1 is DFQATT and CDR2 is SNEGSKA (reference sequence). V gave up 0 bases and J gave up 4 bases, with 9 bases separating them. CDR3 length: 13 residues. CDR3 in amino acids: CSARDLGSYGYTF. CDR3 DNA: TGCAGTGCTAGAGACCTAGGGAGCTATGGCTACACCTTC.

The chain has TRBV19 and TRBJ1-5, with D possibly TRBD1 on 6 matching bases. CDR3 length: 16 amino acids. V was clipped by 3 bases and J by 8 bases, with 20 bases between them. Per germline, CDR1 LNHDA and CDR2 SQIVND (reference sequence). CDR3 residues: CASSIRKTGPSKPQHF. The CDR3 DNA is TGTGCCAGTAGTATTCGAAAGACAGGTCCTTCGAAGCCCCAGCATTTT.

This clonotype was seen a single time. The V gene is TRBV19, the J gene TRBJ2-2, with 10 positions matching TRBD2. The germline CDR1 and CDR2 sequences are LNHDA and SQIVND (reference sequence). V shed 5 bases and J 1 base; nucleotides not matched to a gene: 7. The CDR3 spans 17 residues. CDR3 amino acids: CASSLFLAGGNTGELFF. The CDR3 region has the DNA TGTGCCAGTAGTCTCTTCTTAGCGGGAGGGAACACCGGGGAGCTGTTTTTT.

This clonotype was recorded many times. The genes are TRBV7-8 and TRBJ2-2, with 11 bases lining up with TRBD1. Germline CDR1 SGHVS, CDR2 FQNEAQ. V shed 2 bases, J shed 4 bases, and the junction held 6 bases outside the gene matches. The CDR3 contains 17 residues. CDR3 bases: TGTGCCAGCAGCTTAAGGGCCGGGACAGGGGGCACCGGGGAGCTGTTTTTT. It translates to CASSLRAGTGGTGELFF.

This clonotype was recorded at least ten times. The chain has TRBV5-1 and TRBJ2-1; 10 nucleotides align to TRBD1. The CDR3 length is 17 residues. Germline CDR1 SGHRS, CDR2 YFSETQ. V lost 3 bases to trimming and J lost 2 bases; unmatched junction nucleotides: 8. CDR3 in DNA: TGCGCCAGCAGCTCCCGGGACAGGGGATTCGCCTACAATGAGCAGTTCTTC. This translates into CASSSRDRGFAYNEQFF.

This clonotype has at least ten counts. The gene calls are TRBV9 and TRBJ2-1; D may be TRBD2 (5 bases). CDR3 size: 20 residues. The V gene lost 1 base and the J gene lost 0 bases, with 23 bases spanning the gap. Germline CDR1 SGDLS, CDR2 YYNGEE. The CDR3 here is CASSVMPFVGGRRSYNEQFF. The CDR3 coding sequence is TGTGCCAGCAGCGTAATGCCCTTTGTAGGAGGCAGGCGCTCCTACAATGAGCAGTTCTTC.

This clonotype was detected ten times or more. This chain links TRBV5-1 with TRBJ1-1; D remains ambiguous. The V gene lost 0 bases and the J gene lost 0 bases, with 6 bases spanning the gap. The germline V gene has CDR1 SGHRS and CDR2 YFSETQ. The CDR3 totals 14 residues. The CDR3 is CASSLDMLNTEAFF. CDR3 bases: TGCGCCAGCAGCTTGGACATGTTGAACACTGAAGCTTTCTTT.

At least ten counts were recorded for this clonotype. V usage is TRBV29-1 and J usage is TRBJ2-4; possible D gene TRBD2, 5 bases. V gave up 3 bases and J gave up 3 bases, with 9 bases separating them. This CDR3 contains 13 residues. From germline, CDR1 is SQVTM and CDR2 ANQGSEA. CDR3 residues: CSVEASRKNIQYF. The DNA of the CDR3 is TGCAGCGTTGAGGCTAGCCGCAAAAACATTCAGTACTTC.

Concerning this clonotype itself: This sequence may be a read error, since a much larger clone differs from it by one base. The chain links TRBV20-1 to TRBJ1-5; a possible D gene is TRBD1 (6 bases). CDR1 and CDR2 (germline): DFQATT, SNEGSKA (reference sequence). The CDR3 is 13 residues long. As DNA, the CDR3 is TGCAGTGCTAAGACAGGAACCAATCAGCCCCAGCGTTTT. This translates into CSAKTGTNQPQRF.

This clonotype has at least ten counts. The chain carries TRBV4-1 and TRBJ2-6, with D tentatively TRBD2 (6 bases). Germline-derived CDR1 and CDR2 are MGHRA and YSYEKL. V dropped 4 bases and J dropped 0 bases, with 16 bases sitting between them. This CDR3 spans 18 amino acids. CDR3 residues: CASSPKEGPNSGANVLTF. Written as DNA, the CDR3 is TGCGCCAGCAGCCCCAAGGAGGGTCCAAACTCTGGGGCCAACGTCCTGACTTTC.

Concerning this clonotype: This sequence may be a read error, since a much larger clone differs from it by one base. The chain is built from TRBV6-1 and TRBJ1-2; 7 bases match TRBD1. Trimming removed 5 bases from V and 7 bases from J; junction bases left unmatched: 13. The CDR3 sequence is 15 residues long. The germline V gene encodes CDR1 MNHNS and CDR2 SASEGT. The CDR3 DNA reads TGTGCCAGCAGTAGGGGGGACAGCGGACTCTTTGGCTACACCTTC. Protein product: CASSRGDSGLFGYTF.

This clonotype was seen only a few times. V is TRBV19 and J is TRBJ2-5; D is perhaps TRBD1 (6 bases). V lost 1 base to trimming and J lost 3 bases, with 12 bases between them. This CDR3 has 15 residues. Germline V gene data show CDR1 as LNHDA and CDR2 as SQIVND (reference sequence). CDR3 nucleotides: TGTGCCAGTAGTATAGCCGCAACAGGGAAAGAGACCCAGTACTTC. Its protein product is CASSIAATGKETQYF.

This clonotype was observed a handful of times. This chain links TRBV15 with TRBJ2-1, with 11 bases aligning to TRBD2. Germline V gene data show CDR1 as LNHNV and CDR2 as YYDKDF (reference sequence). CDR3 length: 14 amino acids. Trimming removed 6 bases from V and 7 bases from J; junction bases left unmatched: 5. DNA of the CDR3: TGTGCCACCAGTGAACTAGCGGGGGAAAATGAGCAGTTCTTC. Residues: CATSELAGENEQFF.

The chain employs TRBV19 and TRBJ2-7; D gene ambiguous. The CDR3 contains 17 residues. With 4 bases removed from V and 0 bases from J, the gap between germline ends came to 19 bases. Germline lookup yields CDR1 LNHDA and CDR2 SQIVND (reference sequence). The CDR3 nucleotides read TGTGCCAGTAGTACGACCCTATCGACGGCCGCCTCCTACGAGCAGTACTTC. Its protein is CASSTTLSTAASYEQYF.

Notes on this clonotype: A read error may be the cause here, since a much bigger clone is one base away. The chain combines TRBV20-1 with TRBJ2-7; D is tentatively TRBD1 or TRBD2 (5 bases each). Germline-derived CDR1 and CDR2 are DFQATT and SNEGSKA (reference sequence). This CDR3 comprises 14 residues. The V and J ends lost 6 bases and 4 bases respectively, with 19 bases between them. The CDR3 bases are TGCAGTGCAACCCGGGACGCCATGGTTTACGAGCAGTACTTC. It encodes CSATRDAMVYEQYF.

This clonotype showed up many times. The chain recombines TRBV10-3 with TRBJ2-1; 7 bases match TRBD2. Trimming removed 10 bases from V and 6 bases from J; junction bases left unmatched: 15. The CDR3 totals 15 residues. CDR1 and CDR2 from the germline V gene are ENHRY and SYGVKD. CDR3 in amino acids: CASILGAGSLNEQFF. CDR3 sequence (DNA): TGTGCCAGCATACTGGGAGCGGGGTCACTCAATGAGCAGTTCTTC.

The CDR3 coding sequence is TGCAGTGCTAAACGCTCTGGGGCCAACGTCCTGACTTTC. This translates into CSAKRSGANVLTF. The rearrangement joins TRBV20-1 to TRBJ2-6, with unresolved D. Trimming removed 4 bases from V and 0 bases from J, with 4 bases in between. Per germline, CDR1 DFQATT and CDR2 SNEGSKA (reference sequence). The CDR3 loop spans 13 amino acids.

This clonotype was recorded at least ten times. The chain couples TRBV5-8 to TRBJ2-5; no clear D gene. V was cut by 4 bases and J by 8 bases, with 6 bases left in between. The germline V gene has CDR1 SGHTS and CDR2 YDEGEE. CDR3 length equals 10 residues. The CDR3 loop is CASSLITQYF. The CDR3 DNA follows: TGTGCCAGCAGCCTAATTACCCAGTACTTC.

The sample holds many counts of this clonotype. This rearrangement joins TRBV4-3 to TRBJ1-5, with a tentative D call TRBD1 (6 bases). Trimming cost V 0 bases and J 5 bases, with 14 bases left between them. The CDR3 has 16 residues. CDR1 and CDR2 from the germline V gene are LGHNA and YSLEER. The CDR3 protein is CASSQDGRGNYQPQHF. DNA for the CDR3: TGCGCCAGCAGCCAAGATGGGAGGGGGAACTATCAGCCCCAGCATTTT.

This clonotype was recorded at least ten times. CDR3 protein: CASSSGTGASPLHF. The CDR3 DNA reads as TGTGCCAGCAGCTCAGGGACAGGGGCTTCACCCCTCCACTTT. This chain connects TRBV7-3 to TRBJ1-6, with TRBD1 matching 10 bases. The CDR3 extends over 14 amino acids. Unmatched junction bases numbered 3, after V lost 4 bases and J lost 9 bases. The germline CDR1 and CDR2 sequences are SGHTA and FQGTGA.

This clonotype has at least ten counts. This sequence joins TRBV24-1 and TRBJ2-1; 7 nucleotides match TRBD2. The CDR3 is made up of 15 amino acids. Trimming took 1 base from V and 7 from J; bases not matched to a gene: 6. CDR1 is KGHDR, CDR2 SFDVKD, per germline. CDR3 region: CATSDFIGGGNEQFF. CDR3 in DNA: TGTGCCACCAGTGATTTTATTGGCGGGGGTAATGAGCAGTTCTTC.

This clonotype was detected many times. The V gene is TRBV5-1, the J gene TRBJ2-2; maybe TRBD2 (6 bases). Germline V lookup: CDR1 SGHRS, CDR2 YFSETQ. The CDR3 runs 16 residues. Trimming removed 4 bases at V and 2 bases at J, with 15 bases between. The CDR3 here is CASSPPNSGNTGELFF. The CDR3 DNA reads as TGCGCCAGCAGCCCCCCCAATAGCGGAAACACCGGGGAGCTGTTTTTT.

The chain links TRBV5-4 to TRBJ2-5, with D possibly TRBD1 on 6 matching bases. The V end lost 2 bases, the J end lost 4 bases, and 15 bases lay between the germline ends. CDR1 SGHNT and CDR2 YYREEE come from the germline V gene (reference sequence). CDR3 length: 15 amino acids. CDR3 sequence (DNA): TGTGCCAGCAGCTTCACCGGACAGATTGGAGAGACCCAGTACTTC. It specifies CASSFTGQIGETQYF.

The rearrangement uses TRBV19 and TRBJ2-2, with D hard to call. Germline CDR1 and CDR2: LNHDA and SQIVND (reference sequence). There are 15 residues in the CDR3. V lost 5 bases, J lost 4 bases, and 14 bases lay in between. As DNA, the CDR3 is TGTGCCAGTAGTCCGAGACAAGCGAGCACCGGGGAGCTGTTTTTT. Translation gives CASSPRQASTGELFF.

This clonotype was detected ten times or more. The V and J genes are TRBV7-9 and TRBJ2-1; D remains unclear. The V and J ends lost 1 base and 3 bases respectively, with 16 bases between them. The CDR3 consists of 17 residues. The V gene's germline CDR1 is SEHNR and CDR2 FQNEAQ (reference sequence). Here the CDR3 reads CASSLGLGQASYNEQFF. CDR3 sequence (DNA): TGTGCCAGCAGCTTAGGGTTGGGTCAGGCAAGCTACAATGAGCAGTTCTTC.

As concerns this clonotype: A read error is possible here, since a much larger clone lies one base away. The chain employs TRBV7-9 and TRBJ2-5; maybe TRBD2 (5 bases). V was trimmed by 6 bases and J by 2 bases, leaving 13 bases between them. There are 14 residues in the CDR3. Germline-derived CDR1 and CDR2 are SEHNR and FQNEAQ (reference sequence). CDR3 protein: CASRARERQETQYF. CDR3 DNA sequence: TGTGCCAGCAGGGCAAGGGAGAGGCAAGAGACCCAGTACTTC.

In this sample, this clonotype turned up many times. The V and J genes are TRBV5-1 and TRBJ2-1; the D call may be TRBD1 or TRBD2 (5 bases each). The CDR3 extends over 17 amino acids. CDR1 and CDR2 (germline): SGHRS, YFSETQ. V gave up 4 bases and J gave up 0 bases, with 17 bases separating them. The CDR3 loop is CASSLIGTASSYNEQFF. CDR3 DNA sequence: TGCGCCAGCAGCCTTATCGGGACCGCGAGCTCCTACAATGAGCAGTTCTTC.

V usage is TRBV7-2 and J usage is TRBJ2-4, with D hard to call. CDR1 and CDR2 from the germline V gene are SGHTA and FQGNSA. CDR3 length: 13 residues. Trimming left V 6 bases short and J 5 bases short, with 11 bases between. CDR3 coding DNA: TGTGCCAGCAGATACAGCCCCCAAAACATTCAGTACTTC. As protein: CASRYSPQNIQYF.

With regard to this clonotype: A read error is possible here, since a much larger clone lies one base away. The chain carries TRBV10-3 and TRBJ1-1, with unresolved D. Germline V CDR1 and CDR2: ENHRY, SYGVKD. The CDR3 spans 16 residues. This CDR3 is CAISESELLMNTESFF. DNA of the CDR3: TGTGCCATCAGTGAGTCGGAGCTCCTCATGAACACTGAATCTTTCTTT.

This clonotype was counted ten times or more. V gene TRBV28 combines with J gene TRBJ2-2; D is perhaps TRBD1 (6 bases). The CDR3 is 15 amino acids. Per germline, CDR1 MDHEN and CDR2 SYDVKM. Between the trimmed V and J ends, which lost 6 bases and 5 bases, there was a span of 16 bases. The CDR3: CASSRPGTFTGELFF. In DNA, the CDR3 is TGTGCCAGCAGCCGTCCCGGGACATTTACCGGGGAGCTGTTTTTT.